This T cell receptor (beta chain) originates from a study of cytomegalovirus exposure and HLA in healthy donors. Remarks on this clone: Its antigen is still unknown.

TCRdb's table, derived via immunoSEQ multiplex PCR, lists solely in-frame clones and lacks some. The data contain some 49,000 clones, 85% to 95% of them singletons. Overall study findings and caveats: Usually a TCR sequence was rare, but some public TCRs were found in many donors. The classifier was said to identify cytomegalovirus status with high specificity and sensitivity.

The CDR3 runs to 17 residues. Trimming removed 4 bases from V and 1 base from J; junction bases left unmatched: 9. Germline V gene lookup returns CDR1 LGHNA and CDR2 YSLEER. The sequence came from a man aged 18-30 years in good health and CMV-seronegative. The J gene is TRBJ2-1, the V gene TRBV4-3; 8 nucleotides align to TRBD1. The sequenced material came from PBMCs. CDR3: CASSPRLTGVSYNEQFF. In nucleotides, the CDR3 is TGCGCCAGCAGCCCCCGATTGACAGGGGTTTCCTACAATGAGCAGTTCTTC.